Detailed here is one T cell receptor beta chain. This sample is part of a study of blood T cell repertoires in COVID-19. Libraries were prepared by immunoSEQ multiplex PCR; TCRdb keeps only in-frame clonotypes and omits some of them. The sample includes about 280,000 clones, 85% of them seen just once. Trimming shortened V by 3 bases and J by 3 bases, and 3 bases separated the two germline ends. CDR3 length: 12 residues. CDR1 SGHKS and CDR2 YYEKEE come from the germline V gene (reference sequence). This chain links TRBV5-5 with TRBJ2-2; D unclear. The TCR sequence derives from a human donor in a cohort sampled during active COVID-19. The sequencing input was peripheral blood. The CDR3 sequence is CASSSYTGELFF. CDR3 bases: TGTGCCAGCAGCTCGTACACCGGGGAGCTGTTTTTT.